There are a few counts of the clone carrying this T cell receptor (beta chain). Antigen specificity is unknown. This sample is drawn from a study of cytomegalovirus exposure and HLA in healthy donors. Study results and limitations: Later analysis demonstrated an association between a missense DCLRE1C variant and TCR beta V- and J-gene trimming. Sequencing likely caused a cluster of highly shared sequence variants.

The PCR had 60 Vbeta and 13 Jbeta primers. The table came from immunoSEQ multiplex PCR; TCRdb's copy has only in-frame clones and leaves some out. The repertoire includes a few hundred thousand clones, nearly 95% of them detected once, and roughly 1.5% sits in the top ten. V lost 1 base to trimming and J lost 0 bases, with 15 bases between them. The length of the CDR3 is 17 residues. Germline V lookup: CDR1 SEHNR, CDR2 FQNEAQ (reference sequence). Sequenced sample: PBMCs. J is TRBJ1-1 and V is TRBV7-9, with D perhaps matching TRBD1 (6 bases). The source of this sequence is a girl aged 2 to 10 in good health and CMV-seronegative. CDR3: CASSLDRDTYMNTEAFF. The DNA of the CDR3 is TGTGCCAGCAGCTTAGATCGGGACACTTACATGAACACTGAAGCTTTCTTT.